The sample holds one count of the clone carrying this TCR beta chain. The data stem from a study of blood T cell repertoires in COVID-19. Study-level information: The United States, Italy and Spain provided the acute and convalescent COVID-19 samples. Nucleic acid was either cDNA or gDNA, and it came from T cells, B-cell-depleted T cells, or PBMCs.

In the study's own analysis: Estimation of nucleated cell counts was performed using reference gene primer amplification. Measured with immunoSEQ multiplex PCR; TCRdb has only the in-frame clones, and not every one. Clone size and V and J calls were adopted from that table, with D and trimming inferred from the DNA. The repertoire includes roughly 60,000 clones, 87% of them detected once, and 10% sits in the top ten. V lost 7 bases to trimming and J lost 6 bases, with 17 bases between them. The CDR3 is 14 amino acids. Per germline, CDR1 LNHDA and CDR2 SQIVND (reference sequence). Specimen: peripheral blood. This TCR came from a human donor with acute or convalescent COVID-19. The donor label of this sample is uncertain. The rearrangement uses TRBV19 and TRBJ2-3, with D possibly TRBD2 on 5 matching bases. CDR3 region: CASKRAGESDTQYF. CDR3 sequence (DNA): TGTGCCAGTAAGAGGGCTGGAGAGTCTGATACGCAGTATTTT. The full variable domain, in which reference TRBV19 and TRBJ2-3 provide the parts outside the CDR3, is DGGITQSPKYLFRKEGQNVTLSCEQNLNHDAMYWYRQDPGQGLRLIYYSQIVNDFQKGDIAEGYSVSREKKESFPLTVTSAQKNPTAFYLCASKRAGESDTQYFGPGTRLTVL.